The following is a T cell receptor beta chain sequence with its context. The antigen is undetermined. After removal of 6 bases from V and 5 bases from J, the junction contained 0 bases not matched to a gene. This CDR3 has 12 amino acids. CDR1 is MNHEY, CDR2 SVGAGI, per germline. This specimen comes from a study of T cell responses to AZD1222 COVID-19 vaccine. Findings of the study overall: The repertoires were collected only after the peak T cell response. Donor demographics were predominantly white British with a female majority; clonal diversity may be underestimated.

TCRdb's table, derived via immunoSEQ multiplex PCR, lists solely in-frame clones and lacks some. The sample holds 150,000 to 200,000 clones; approximately 94% are singletons and the top ten take under 6%. The gene calls are TRBV6-5 and TRBJ2-5; 10 nucleotides align to TRBD1. This sample comprised peripheral blood, obtained 28 days after the second AZD1222 dose. This sequence originates from an adult who received the AZD1222 COVID-19 vaccine. CDR3 nucleotides: TGTGCCAGCAGGGACAGGGGGGAGACCCAGTACTTC. This codes for CASRDRGETQYF.